This T cell receptor (beta chain) was documented in a study of blood T cell repertoires in COVID-19. In the study overall: T cells, B-cell-depleted T cells, or PBMCs provided the cDNA or gDNA that served as material.

Adults between roughly 18 and 95 years of age took part from approximately 24 US areas. Per the original data handling: Amplification from reference gene primers served as the basis for estimated nucleated cell counts. Here immunoSEQ multiplex PCR was the method, and the copy in TCRdb shows in-frame clones only, minus some. That table supplies the V and J calls and clone size; D and trimming were determined from the DNA. The sample has approximately 250,000 clones, approximately 90% seen once. Sequenced material: PBMCs or T cells enriched from blood (not recorded which). This clonotype was sampled from a woman aged 35 to 49 with acute COVID-19.

The CDR3 nucleotides are TGTGCCACCAGCAGAGAGACCGAGGGGGGGGCCCTCCACTTT. The encoded protein is CATSRETEGGALHF. The chain carries TRBV15 and TRBJ1-6, with a weak D call TRBD1 (6 bases). Germline V gene lookup returns CDR1 LNHNV and CDR2 YYDKDF (reference sequence). The V and J ends lost 0 bases and 14 bases respectively, with 14 bases between them. The CDR3 length is 14 residues.